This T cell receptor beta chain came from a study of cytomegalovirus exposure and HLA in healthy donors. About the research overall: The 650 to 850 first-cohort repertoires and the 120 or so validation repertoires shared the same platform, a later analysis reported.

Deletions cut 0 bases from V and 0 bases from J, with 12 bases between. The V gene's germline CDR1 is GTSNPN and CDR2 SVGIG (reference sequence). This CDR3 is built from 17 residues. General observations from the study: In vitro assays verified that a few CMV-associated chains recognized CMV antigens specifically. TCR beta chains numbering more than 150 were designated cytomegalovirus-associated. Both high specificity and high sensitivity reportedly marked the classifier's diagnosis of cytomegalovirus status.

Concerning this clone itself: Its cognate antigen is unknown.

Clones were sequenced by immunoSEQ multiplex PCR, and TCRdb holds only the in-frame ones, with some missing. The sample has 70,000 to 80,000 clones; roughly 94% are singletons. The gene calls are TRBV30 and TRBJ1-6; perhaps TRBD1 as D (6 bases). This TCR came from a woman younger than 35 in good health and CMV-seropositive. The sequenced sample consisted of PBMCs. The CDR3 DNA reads TGTGCCTGGAGTGTGTTGCAGGGGAGCTCCTATAATTCACCCCTCCACTTT. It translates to CAWSVLQGSSYNSPLHF. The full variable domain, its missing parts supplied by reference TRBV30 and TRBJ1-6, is SQTIHQWPATLVQPVGSPLSLECTVEGTSNPNLYWYRQAAGRGLQLLFYSVGIGQISSEVPQNLSASRPQDRQFILSSKKLLLSDSGFYLCAWSVLQGSSYNSPLHFGNGTRLTVT.